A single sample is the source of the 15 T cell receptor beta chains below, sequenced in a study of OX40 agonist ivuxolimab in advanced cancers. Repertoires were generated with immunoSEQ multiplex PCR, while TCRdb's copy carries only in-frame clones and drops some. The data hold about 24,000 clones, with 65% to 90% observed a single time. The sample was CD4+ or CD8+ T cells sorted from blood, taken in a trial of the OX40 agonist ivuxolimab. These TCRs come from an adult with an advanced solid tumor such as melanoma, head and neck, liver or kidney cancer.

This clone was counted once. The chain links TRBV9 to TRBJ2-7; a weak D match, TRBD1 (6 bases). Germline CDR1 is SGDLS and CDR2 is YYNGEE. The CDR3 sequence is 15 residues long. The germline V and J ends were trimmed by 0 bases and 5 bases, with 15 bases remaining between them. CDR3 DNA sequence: TGTGCCAGCAGCGTAGACGGCAGGGGTGGGGACGAGCAGTACTTC. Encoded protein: CASSVDGRGGDEQYF.

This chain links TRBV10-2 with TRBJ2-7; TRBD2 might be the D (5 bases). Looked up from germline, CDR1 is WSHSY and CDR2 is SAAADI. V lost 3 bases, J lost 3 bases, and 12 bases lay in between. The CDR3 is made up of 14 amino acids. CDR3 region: CASSEPPGYYEQYF. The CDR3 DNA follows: TGCGCCAGCAGTGAACCGCCGGGGTACTACGAGCAGTACTTC.

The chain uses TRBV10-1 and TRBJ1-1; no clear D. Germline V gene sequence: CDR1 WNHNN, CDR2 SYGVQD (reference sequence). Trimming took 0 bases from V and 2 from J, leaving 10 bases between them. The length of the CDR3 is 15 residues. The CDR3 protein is CASSESRAPNTEAFF. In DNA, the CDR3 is TGCGCCAGCAGTGAGTCGAGGGCCCCCAACACTGAAGCTTTCTTT.

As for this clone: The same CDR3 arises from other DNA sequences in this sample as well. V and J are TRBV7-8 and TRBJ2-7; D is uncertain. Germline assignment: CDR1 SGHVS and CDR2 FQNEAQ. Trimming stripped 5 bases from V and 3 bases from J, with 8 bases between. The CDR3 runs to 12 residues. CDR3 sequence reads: CASSLGRYEQYF. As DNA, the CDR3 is TGTGCCAGCAGCCTAGGCCGCTACGAGCAGTACTTC.

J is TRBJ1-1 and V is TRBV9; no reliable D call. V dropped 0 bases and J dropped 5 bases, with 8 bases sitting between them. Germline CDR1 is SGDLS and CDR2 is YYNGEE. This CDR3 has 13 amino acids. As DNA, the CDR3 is TGTGCCAGCAGCGTAGTCACTGATACTGAAGCTTTCTTT. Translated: CASSVVTDTEAFF.

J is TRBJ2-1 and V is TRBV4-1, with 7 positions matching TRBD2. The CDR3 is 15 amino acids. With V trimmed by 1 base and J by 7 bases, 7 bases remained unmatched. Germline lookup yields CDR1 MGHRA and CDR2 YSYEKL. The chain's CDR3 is CASSQVLADLNEQFF. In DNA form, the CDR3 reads TGCGCCAGCAGCCAAGTCCTAGCGGATCTTAATGAGCAGTTCTTC.

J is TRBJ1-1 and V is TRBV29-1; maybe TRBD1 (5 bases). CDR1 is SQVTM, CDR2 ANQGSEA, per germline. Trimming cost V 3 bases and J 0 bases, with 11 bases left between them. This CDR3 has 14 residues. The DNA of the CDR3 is TGCAGCGTTGATGGGGACCCTATGAACACTGAAGCTTTCTTT. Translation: CSVDGDPMNTEAFF.

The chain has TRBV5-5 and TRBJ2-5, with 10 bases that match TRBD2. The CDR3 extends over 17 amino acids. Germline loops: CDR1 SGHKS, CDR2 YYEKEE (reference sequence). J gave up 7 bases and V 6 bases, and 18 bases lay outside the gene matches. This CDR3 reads CASTKATWGTSVGTQYF. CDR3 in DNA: TGTGCCAGCACCAAAGCCACGTGGGGGACTAGCGTTGGGACCCAGTACTTC.

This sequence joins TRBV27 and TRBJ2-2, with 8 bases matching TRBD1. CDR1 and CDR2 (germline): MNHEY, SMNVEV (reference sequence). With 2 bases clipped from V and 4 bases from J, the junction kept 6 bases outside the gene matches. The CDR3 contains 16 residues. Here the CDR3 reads CASSLTGGLSTGELFF. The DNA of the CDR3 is TGTGCCAGCAGTTTAACAGGGGGATTAAGCACCGGGGAGCTGTTTTTT.

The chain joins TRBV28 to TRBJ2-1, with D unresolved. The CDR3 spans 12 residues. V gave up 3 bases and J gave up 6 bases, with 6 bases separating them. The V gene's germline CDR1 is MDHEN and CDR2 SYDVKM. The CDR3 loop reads CASSFGSNEQFF. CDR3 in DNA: TGTGCCAGCAGTTTCGGGTCCAATGAGCAGTTCTTC.

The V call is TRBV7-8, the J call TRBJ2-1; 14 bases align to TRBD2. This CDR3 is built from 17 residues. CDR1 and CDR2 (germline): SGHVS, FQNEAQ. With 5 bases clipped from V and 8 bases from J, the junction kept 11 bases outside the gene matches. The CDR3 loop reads CASSVRLAGGPGDEQFF. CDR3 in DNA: TGTGCCAGCAGCGTCCGACTAGCGGGAGGGCCGGGCGATGAGCAGTTCTTC.

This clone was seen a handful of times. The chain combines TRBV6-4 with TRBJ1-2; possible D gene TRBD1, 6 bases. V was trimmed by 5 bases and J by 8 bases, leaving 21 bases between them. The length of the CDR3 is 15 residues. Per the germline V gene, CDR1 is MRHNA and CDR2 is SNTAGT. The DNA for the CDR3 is TGTGCCAGCAGTATAGACGGGGGGGCGATCTACGGCTACACCTTC. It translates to CASSIDGGAIYGYTF.

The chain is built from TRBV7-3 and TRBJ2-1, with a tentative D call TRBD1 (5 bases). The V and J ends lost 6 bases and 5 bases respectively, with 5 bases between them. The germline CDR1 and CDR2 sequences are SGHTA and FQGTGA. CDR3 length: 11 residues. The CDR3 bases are TGTGCCAGCAGGGACAACAATGAGCAGTTCTTC. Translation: CASRDNNEQFF.

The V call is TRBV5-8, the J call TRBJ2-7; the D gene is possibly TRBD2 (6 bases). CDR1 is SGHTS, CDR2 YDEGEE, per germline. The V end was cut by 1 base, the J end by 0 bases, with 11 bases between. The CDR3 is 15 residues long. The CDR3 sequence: CASSLRGSASYEQYF. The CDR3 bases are TGTGCCAGCAGCTTGCGGGGGTCAGCCTCCTACGAGCAGTACTTC. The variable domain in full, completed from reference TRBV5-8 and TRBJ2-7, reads EAGVTQSPTHLIKTRGQQATLRCSPISGHTSVYWYQQALGLGLQFLLWYDEGEERNRGNFPPRFSGRQFPNYSSELNVNALELEDSALYLCASSLRGSASYEQYFGPGTRLTVT.

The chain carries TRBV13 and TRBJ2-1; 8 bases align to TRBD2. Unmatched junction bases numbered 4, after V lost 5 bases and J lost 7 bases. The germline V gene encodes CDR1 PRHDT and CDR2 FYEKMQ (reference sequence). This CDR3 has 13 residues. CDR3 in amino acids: CASSPSGSNEQFF. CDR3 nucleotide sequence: TGTGCCAGCAGCCCCAGCGGGAGTAATGAGCAGTTCTTC.